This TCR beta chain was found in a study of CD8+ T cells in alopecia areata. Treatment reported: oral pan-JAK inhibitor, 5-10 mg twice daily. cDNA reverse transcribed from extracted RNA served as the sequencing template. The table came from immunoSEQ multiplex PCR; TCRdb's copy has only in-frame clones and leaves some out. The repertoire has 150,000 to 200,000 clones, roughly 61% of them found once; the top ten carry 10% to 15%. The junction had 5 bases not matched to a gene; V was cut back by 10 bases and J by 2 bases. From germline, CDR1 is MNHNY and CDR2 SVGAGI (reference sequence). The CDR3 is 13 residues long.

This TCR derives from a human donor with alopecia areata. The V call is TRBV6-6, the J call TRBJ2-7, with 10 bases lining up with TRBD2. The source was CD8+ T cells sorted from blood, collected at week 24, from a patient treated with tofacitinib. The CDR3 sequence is CAIKRGGPYEQYF. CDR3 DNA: TGTGCCATCAAGCGGGGGGGACCCTACGAGCAGTACTTC.